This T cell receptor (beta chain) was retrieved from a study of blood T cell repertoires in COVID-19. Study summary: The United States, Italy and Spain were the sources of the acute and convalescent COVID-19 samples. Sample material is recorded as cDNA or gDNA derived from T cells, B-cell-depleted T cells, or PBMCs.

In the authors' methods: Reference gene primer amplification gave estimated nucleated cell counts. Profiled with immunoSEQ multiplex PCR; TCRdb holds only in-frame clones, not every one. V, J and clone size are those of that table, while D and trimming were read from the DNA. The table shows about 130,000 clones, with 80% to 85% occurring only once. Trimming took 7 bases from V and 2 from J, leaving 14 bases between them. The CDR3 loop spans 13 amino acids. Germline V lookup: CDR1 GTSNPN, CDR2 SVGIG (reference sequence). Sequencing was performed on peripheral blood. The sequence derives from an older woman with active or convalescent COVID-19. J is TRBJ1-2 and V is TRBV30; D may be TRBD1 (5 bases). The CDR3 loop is CASAQGLNYGYTF. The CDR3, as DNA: TGTGCCTCAGCCCAGGGCCTAAACTATGGCTACACCTTC.